The 21 T cell receptor beta chains below all came from one sample that was sequenced in a study of CD8 T cells in ankylosing spondylitis. One entry per CDR3 protein results from TCRdb running MiXCR on the 5' RACE reads. The data contain 150,000 to 200,000 distinct CDR3 sequences, 9.5% to 13% of them seen just once; the ten biggest clones take up 25% to 30%. Sample: blood, either unsorted or a sorted T cell fraction (not recorded which). The receptors were gathered from a male donor with ankylosing spondylitis or in good health (not recorded which).

As to this clonotype: Since a much larger clone is just one base distant, this may be a read error. This chain connects TRBV20-1 to TRBJ2-1; maybe TRBD1 (6 bases). Between the trimmed V and J ends, which lost 1 base and 5 bases, there was a span of 18 bases. Germline V gives CDR1 DFQATT, CDR2 SNEGSKA (reference sequence). The CDR3 consists of 16 residues. CDR3 residues: CSARVELGATHNEQFF. In DNA, the CDR3 is TGCAGTGCTAGAGTCGAATTGGGGGCTACCCACAATGAGCAGTTCTTC.

This clonotype was counted ten times or more. This chain connects TRBV29-1 to TRBJ2-1; TRBD1 matches at 7 bases. Germline loops: CDR1 SQVTM, CDR2 ANQGSEA. This CDR3 spans 15 amino acids. With V trimmed by 6 bases and J by 0 bases, 8 bases remained unmatched. The CDR3, as DNA: TGCAGCGTCTCACAGGGGTTAATCTCCTACAATGAGCAGTTCTTC. It yields the protein CSVSQGLISYNEQFF.

This clonotype was counted at least ten times. The chain joins TRBV20-1 to TRBJ2-7; D perhaps matches TRBD2 (5 bases). Deletions cut 7 bases from V and 0 bases from J, with 16 bases between. The CDR3 length is 14 residues. Germline-derived CDR1 and CDR2 are DFQATT and SNEGSKA (reference sequence). CDR3 amino acids: CSVSSEDSSYEQYF. CDR3 in DNA: TGCAGTGTTTCCTCCGAGGACTCCTCCTACGAGCAGTACTTC.

V gene TRBV6-5 combines with J gene TRBJ2-2; TRBD1 aligns across 8 bases. The V gene end was trimmed by 2 bases and the J gene end by 4 bases; junction bases not matched to a gene: 12. CDR1 is MNHEY, CDR2 SVGAGI, per germline. The length of the CDR3 is 18 residues. This CDR3 is CASSYEVIGQGGTGELFF. The DNA for the CDR3 is TGTGCCAGCAGTTACGAGGTGATTGGACAGGGAGGCACCGGGGAGCTGTTTTTT.

In regard to this clonotype: A junction boundary mismatches the germline segment, possibly from a read error. Here the CDR3 DNA reads TGTGCCGGCAGCTTAGGTCTTGGAGATACGCAGTATTTT. Its protein product is CAGSLGLGDTQYF. The chain carries TRBV7-7 and TRBJ2-3; D is unclear. Germline CDR1 reads SSHAT; CDR2 reads FNYEAQ (reference sequence). This CDR3 has 13 amino acids.

This clonotype has only a few counts. The chain joins TRBV12-5 to TRBJ1-1; no definite D call. V was cut by 2 bases and J by 8 bases, with 9 bases left in between. The germline CDR1 and CDR2 sequences are LGHNT and FRNRAP. The CDR3 contains 12 residues. The CDR3 reads CASGLNRGEAFF. In nucleotides, the CDR3 is TGTGCTAGTGGTTTGAATCGGGGAGAAGCTTTCTTT.

This clonotype was found many times. The chain employs TRBV5-1 and TRBJ2-7; D gene uncertain. The CDR3 sequence is 13 residues long. The germline CDR1 and CDR2 sequences are SGHRS and YFSETQ. The V gene lost 0 bases and the J gene lost 5 bases, with 9 bases spanning the gap. The CDR3 bases are TGCGCCAGCAGCTTGGGTAGGGCCGACGAGCAGTACTTC. This translates into CASSLGRADEQYF.

This clonotype was detected many times. The gene calls are TRBV19 and TRBJ1-2, with D uncertain. This CDR3 comprises 14 residues. V was cut by 6 bases and J by 1 base, with 12 bases left in between. Germline V gene lookup returns CDR1 LNHDA and CDR2 SQIVND (reference sequence). CDR3 DNA: TGTGCCAGTAGGCCAGTAGAACTTAACTATGGCTACACCTTC. This gives the protein CASRPVELNYGYTF. Filled out from reference TRBV19 and TRBJ1-2, the complete variable domain reads DGGITQSPKYLFRKEGQNVTLSCEQNLNHDAMYWYRQDPGQGLRLIYYSQIVNDFQKGDIAEGYSVSREKKESFPLTVTSAQKNPTAFYLCASRPVELNYGYTFGSGTRLTVV.

This clonotype was recorded many times. V gene TRBV12-3 or TRBV12-4 combines with J gene TRBJ1-5, with TRBD1 as a possible D gene (5 bases). Between the trimmed V and J ends, which lost 2 bases and 2 bases, there was a span of 7 bases. The CDR3 sequence is 14 residues long. The CDR3 sequence: CASSLQGGNQPQHF. CDR3 nucleotides: TGTGCCAGCAGTTTACAGGGCGGCAATCAGCCCCAGCATTTT.

Details on this clonotype: This may be a read error, as it is one base from a much larger clone. The CDR3 DNA is TGTGCCAGCGAAGAGGCCCTCTACTCTGGCTACACCTTC. This codes for CASEEALYSGYTF. The chain employs TRBV6-2 or TRBV6-3 and TRBJ1-2, with no clear D. Germline assignment: CDR1 MNHEY and CDR2 SVGEGT. CDR3 length equals 13 residues. V was shortened by 8 bases and J by 7 bases, with 17 bases between the two germline ends.

This chain connects TRBV24-1 to TRBJ2-2, with 9 bases lining up with TRBD1. The CDR3 is made up of 15 amino acids. J lost 7 bases, V lost 4 bases, and 6 bases had no gene match. Germline CDR1 KGHDR, CDR2 SFDVKD. Written as DNA, the CDR3 is TGTGCCACCAGTGACCATGGACAGGGGATCGGGGAGCTGTTTTTT. Its protein product is CATSDHGQGIGELFF.

This clonotype was seen at least ten times. This chain uses TRBV12-3 or TRBV12-4 with TRBJ2-3; 10 bases map to TRBD2. After removal of 5 bases from V and 0 bases from J, the junction contained 5 bases not matched to a gene. The length of the CDR3 is 16 residues. The CDR3, as DNA: TGTGCCAGCAGTCCGGGAGCGGGGGGGAGCACAGATACGCAGTATTTT. Amino acids: CASSPGAGGSTDTQYF.

This clonotype has a count of ten or more. V is TRBV21-1 and J is TRBJ2-3; TRBD2 is the table's D call, not checked against the DNA. TRBV21-1 is a recognized pseudogene. The CDR3 has 18 residues. CDR3 coding DNA: TGTGCCAGCAGCAAAAGGACTAGCGGGGCCCTGCCGTCAGATACGCAGTATTTT. It encodes CASSKRTSGALPSDTQYF.

This clonotype was seen repeatedly, ten times or more. This chain links TRBV29-1 with TRBJ1-5; possibly TRBD1 for D (5 bases). The CDR3 runs 14 residues. Deletions cut 4 bases from V and 4 bases from J, with 14 bases between. The germline V gene has CDR1 SQVTM and CDR2 ANQGSEA. CDR3 in DNA: TGCAGCGTTGTGGAGGGGTCTATTAATCAGCCCCAGCATTTT. Encoded protein: CSVVEGSINQPQHF.

This clonotype showed up many times. V usage is TRBV5-6 and J usage is TRBJ1-3; unclear D gene. Germline V gene sequence: CDR1 SGHDT, CDR2 YYEEEE. This CDR3 spans 15 amino acids. V dropped 0 bases and J dropped 0 bases, with 7 bases sitting between them. The CDR3 loop reads CASSLAAVSGNTIYF. The CDR3, as DNA: TGTGCCAGCAGCTTGGCGGCCGTCTCTGGAAACACCATATATTTT.

This clonotype was seen a few times. The chain recombines TRBV4-1 with TRBJ2-5; D remains ambiguous. The length of the CDR3 is 16 residues. Trimming left V 0 bases short and J 5 bases short, with 16 bases between. Germline loops: CDR1 MGHRA, CDR2 YSYEKL. CDR3 loop: CASSQDTGSGWETQYF. The DNA for the CDR3 is TGCGCCAGCAGCCAAGATACCGGTTCCGGTTGGGAGACCCAGTACTTC.

In nucleotides, the CDR3 is TGTGCCAGCAGCTTAGGTAGTACTAGCGACTACAATGAGCAGTTCTTC. It specifies CASSLGSTSDYNEQFF. The chain is built from TRBV11-3 and TRBJ2-1; 7 positions match TRBD2. Germline CDR1 reads SGHNT; CDR2 reads YENEEA. Germline trimming cut 1 base from V and 3 bases from J; bases unmatched to any gene: 6. The CDR3 totals 16 residues.

This clonotype was seen a handful of times. The V call is TRBV5-5, the J call TRBJ2-3; D is undetermined. Germline CDR1 reads SGHKS; CDR2 reads YYEKEE (reference sequence). The V end lost 3 bases, the J end lost 8 bases, and 7 bases lay between the germline ends. The length of the CDR3 is 11 residues. CDR3 in amino acids: CASSSSGTQYF. Here the CDR3 DNA reads TGTGCCAGCAGCTCGTCCGGTACGCAGTATTTT. The whole variable domain, remainder taken from reference TRBV5-5 and TRBJ2-3, is DAGVTQSPTHLIKTRGQQVTLRCSPISGHKSVSWYQQVLGQGPQFIFQYYEKEERGRGNFPDRFSARQFPNYSSELNVNALLLGDSALYLCASSSSGTQYFGPGTRLTVL.

This clonotype was counted a few times. The chain couples TRBV18 to TRBJ2-2; TRBD1 is a possible D gene (6 bases). The V end was cut by 2 bases, the J end by 3 bases, with 13 bases between. Germline V gives CDR1 KGHSH, CDR2 LQKENI. This CDR3 comprises 16 residues. The CDR3, as DNA: TGTGCCAGCTCACCATCGATTTCAGGGGACACCGGGGAGCTGTTTTTT. Its protein product is CASSPSISGDTGELFF.

Many counts were recorded for this clonotype. The V gene is TRBV6-5, the J gene TRBJ2-3; D call uncertain. With 4 bases removed from V and 4 bases from J, the gap between germline ends came to 18 bases. Germline-derived CDR1 and CDR2 are MNHEY and SVGAGI. The CDR3 spans 16 residues. The CDR3 region is CASSSTPTPRSDTQYF. In nucleotides, the CDR3 is TGTGCCAGCAGTTCCACCCCGACTCCTCGGTCAGATACGCAGTATTTT.

This clonotype has ten or more counts. V is TRBV6-5 and J is TRBJ2-5; D may be TRBD1 or TRBD2 (5 bases each). The CDR3 is 14 residues long. Germline CDR1 MNHEY, CDR2 SVGAGI. The V and J ends lost 4 bases and 1 base respectively, with 10 bases between them. DNA for the CDR3: TGTGCCAGCAGTTGGGGCAGCGGCCAAGAGACCCAGTACTTC. Amino acids: CASSWGSGQETQYF.